This T cell receptor (beta chain) emerged from a study of blood T cells in healthy people across ages. The second PCR ran 7 to 11 cycles with a sample-barcoded 5' primer and J-beta primers. Via MiXCR, TCRdb re-called the 5' RACE reads, giving one row per CDR3 protein. Counted here are roughly 560,000 distinct CDR3 sequences, approximately 25% occurring once; the ten biggest clones make up roughly 9.4%. Turning to this clonotype: Its antigen is as yet unknown.

CDR3 length: 14 residues. V lost 6 bases to trimming and J lost 2 bases, with 11 bases between them. The V gene's germline CDR1 is SNHLY and CDR2 FYNNEI. Whole-study results and caveats: PBMCs were not sorted, which prevented a conclusive comparison of naive versus antigen-experienced cells.

This sample was also put to use in a study of T cells of mothers and their children. That paper adds: Second-PCR primer M1S introduced sample barcodes and 2-4 random nucleotides. Thymic selection molds TCR recombination products alike in related and unrelated pairs.

The sample comprised blood. This receptor was taken from a boy younger than 18 in good health. The chain links TRBV2 to TRBJ1-3; D unclear. Here the CDR3 reads CASRQDITGNTIYF. Here the CDR3 DNA reads TGTGCCAGCAGGCAAGACATAACTGGAAACACCATATATTTT.